The following is a T cell receptor beta chain sequence with its context. Its matching antigen is unknown. The sample is drawn from a study of beta chain features in type 1 diabetes. V lost 4 bases to trimming and J lost 8 bases; unmatched junction nucleotides: 9. Germline loops: CDR1 WSHSY, CDR2 SAAADI. The CDR3 consists of 16 residues. Reverse transcribing all isolated RNA meant expressed TCRB transcripts were sequenced. Some clones are missing from TCRdb's copy, which holds only in-frame ones; the method was immunoSEQ multiplex PCR. The data show more than 150,000 clones, 7% to 9.5% seen once. Study results and limitations: It was not settled here whether HLA type affects TCRB rearrangement. Insertions at VDJ junctions were less frequent in type 1 diabetes patients. These patients also deleted more nucleotides at the same junctions. Researchers report that Type 1 diabetes patients had moderately but significantly shorter TCRB CDR3s across all four CD4+ subsets. In the patient group, naive, central memory and Treg TCRB repertoires seemed more alike than in the healthy donor group.

The sample was central memory CD4+ T cells from blood. The chain is built from TRBV10-2 and TRBJ2-3, with 13 bases lining up with TRBD2. The sequence derives from a woman aged 25 to 45 with type 1 diabetes. The CDR3 spells CASSGELAGGRFTQYF. CDR3 nucleotides: TGCGCCAGCAGTGGGGAACTAGCGGGAGGGCGATTTACGCAGTATTTT.